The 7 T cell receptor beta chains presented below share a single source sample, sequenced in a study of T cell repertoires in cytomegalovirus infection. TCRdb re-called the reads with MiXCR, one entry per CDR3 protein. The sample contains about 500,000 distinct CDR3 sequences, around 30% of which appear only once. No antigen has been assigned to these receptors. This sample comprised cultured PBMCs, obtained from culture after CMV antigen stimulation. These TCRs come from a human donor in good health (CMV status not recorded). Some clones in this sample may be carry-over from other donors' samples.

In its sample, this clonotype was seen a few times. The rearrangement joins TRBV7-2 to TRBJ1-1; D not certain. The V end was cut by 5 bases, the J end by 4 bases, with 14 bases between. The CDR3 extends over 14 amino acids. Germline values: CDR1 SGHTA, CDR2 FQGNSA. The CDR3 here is CASSPRGLGTEAFF. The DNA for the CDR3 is TGTGCCAGCAGCCCCCGAGGGCTGGGCACTGAAGCTTTCTTT.

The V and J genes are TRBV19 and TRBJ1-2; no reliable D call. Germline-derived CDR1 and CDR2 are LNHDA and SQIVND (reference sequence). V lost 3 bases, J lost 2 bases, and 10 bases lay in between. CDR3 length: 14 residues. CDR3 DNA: TGTGCCAGTAGTATGGGTCAGGCCAACTATGGCTACACCTTC. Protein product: CASSMGQANYGYTF.

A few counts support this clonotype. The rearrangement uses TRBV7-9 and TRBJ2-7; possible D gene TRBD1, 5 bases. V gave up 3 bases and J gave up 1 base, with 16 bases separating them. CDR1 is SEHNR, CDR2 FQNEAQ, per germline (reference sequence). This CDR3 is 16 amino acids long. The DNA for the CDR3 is TGTGCCAGCAGCTTTGCGGCAGGGCCGAAGTCCTACGAGCAGTACTTC. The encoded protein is CASSFAAGPKSYEQYF.

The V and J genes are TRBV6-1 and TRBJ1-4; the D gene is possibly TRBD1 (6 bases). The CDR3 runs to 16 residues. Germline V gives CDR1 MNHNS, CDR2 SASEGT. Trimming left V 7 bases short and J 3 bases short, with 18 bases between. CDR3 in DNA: TGTGCCAGCACCCGCTCGGGGGCGGCAGCTAATGAAAAACTGTTTTTT. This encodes CASTRSGAAANEKLFF.

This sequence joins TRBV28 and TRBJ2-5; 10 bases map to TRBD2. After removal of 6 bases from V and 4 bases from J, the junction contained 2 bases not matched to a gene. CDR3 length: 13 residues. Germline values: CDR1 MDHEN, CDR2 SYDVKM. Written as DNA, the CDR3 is TGTGCCAGCAGAAGGACTAGCGGAGAGACCCAGTACTTC. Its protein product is CASRRTSGETQYF. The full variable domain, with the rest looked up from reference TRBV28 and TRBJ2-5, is DVKVTQSSRYLVKRTGEKVFLECVQDMDHENMFWYRQDPGLGLRLIYFSYDVKMKEKGDIPEGYSVSREKKERFSLILESASTNQTSMYLCASRRTSGETQYFGPGTRLLVL.

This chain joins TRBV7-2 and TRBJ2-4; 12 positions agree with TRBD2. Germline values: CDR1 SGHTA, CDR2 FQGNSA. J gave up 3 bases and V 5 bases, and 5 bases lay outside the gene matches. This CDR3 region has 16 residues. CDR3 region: CASSLRTSGNKNIQYF. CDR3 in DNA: TGTGCCAGCAGCCTCAGGACTAGCGGGAACAAAAACATTCAGTACTTC. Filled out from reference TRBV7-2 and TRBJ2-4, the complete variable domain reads GAGVSQSPSNKVTEKGKDVELRCDPISGHTALYWYRQSLGQGLEFLIYFQGNSAPDKSGLPSDRFSAERTGGSVSTLTIQRTQQEDSAVYLCASSLRTSGNKNIQYFGAGTRLSVL.

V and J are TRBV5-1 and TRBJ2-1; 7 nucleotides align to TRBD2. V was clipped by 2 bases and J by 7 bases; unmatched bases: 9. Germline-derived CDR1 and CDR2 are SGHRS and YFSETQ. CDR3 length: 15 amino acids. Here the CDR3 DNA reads TGCGCCAGCAGCTTTAGTCACGCGGGAGTTAATGAGCAGTTCTTC. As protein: CASSFSHAGVNEQFF.